This T cell receptor (beta chain) was observed in a study of T cell changes during pregnancy in multiple sclerosis. Generated by immunoSEQ multiplex PCR, the TCRdb table keeps only in-frame clones and is missing some. Seen here are 52,000 or so clones, around 90% observed once, and the top ten hold 0.5% to 0.75%. Losses at the gene ends were 3 bases for V and 9 bases for J; bases not matched to a gene: 1. The CDR3 has 12 residues. CDR1 and CDR2 (germline): ENHRY, SYGVKD. V is TRBV10-3 and J is TRBJ2-1, with TRBD2 matching over 8 bases. Sequences were derived from CD4+ T cells from peripheral blood mononuclear cells, sampled in the first trimester of pregnancy. This TCR derives from a female donor with multiple sclerosis, enrolled in a pregnancy study. CDR3 nucleotides: TGTGCCATCAGTGAAGCGGGAGTTGAGCAGTTCTTC. Amino acid sequence: CAISEAGVEQFF.